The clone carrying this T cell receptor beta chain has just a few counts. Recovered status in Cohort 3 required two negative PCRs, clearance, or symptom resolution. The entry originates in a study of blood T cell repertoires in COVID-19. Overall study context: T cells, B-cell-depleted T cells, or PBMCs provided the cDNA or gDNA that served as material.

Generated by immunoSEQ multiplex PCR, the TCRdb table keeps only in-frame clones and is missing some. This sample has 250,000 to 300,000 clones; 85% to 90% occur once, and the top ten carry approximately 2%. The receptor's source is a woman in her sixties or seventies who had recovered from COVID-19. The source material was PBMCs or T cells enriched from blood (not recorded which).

CDR3 nucleotide sequence: TGCAGCGTCATCCGGCAGGAAAACTACGAGCAGTACTTC. Residues: CSVIRQENYEQYF. The rearrangement uses TRBV29-1 and TRBJ2-7; no reliable D call. The CDR3 is 13 residues long. In germline, CDR1 is SQVTM, CDR2 ANQGSEA. V lost 6 bases and J lost 3, with 15 bases in between.